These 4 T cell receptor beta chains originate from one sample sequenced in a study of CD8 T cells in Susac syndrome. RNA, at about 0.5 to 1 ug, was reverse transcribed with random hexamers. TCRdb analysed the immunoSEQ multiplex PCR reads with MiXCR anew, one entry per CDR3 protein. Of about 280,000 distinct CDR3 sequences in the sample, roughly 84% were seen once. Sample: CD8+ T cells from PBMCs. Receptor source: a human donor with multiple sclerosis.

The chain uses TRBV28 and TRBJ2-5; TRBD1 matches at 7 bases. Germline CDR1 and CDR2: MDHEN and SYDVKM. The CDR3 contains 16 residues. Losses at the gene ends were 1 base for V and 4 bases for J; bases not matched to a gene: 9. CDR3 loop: CASSLSVKGALETQYF. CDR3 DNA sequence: TGTGCCAGCAGTTTATCTGTGAAGGGGGCTTTAGAGACCCAGTACTTC.

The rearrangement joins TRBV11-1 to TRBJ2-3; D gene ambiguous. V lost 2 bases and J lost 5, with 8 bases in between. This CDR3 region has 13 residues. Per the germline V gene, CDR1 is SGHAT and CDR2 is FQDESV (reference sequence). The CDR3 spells CASSLLSVDTQYF. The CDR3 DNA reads TGTGCCAGCAGCTTACTGTCGGTAGATACGCAGTATTTT.

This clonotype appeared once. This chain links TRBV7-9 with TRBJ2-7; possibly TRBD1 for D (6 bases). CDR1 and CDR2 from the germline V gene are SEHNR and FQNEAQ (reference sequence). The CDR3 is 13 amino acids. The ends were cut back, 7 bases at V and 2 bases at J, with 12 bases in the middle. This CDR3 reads CASIRDNPYEQYF. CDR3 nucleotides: TGTGCCAGCATCCGGGACAACCCCTACGAGCAGTACTTC.

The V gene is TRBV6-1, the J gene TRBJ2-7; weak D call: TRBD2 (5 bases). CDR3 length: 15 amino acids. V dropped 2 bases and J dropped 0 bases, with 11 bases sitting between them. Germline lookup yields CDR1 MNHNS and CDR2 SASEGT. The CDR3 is CASSEKRGSSYEQYF. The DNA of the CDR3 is TGTGCCAGCAGTGAAAAGCGAGGGAGCTCCTACGAGCAGTACTTC.